The 29 T cell receptor beta chains listed next were all sequenced from one sample in a study of shared clonotypes between healthy human individuals. Here immunoSEQ multiplex PCR was the method, and the copy in TCRdb shows in-frame clones only, minus some. The table shows under 200,000 clones, with about 93% occurring only once. Input material: naive CD4+ T cells sorted from blood. Subset indicated: CD45RA+ positively selected. The source is a woman aged 25 to 39 in good health.

This clone was observed a single time. The chain combines TRBV5-4 with TRBJ2-2; D possibly matches TRBD1 or TRBD2 (5 bases each). This CDR3 contains 15 residues. Germline V CDR1 and CDR2: SGHNT, YYREEE (reference sequence). Trimming removed 2 bases at V and 5 bases at J, with 13 bases between. CDR3 nucleotides: TGTGCCAGCAGCTTAGGACCAGAGGGGACCGGGGAGCTGTTTTTT. Amino acid sequence: CASSLGPEGTGELFF.

The rearrangement links TRBV4-1 to TRBJ2-5; D could derive from TRBD1 or TRBD2 (5 bases each). The closer fit of TRBJ2-7 to the DNA end suggests the J call may be wrong. This CDR3 region has 16 residues. Germline CDR1 is MGHRA and CDR2 is YSYEKL. In DNA form, the CDR3 reads TGCGCCAGCAGCCTCTCCCGGGACCTTGGAGTCTACGAGCAGTACTTC. Translating it yields CASSLSRDLGVYEQYF.

The CDR3 spells CASSLLRGDRDEQYF. The CDR3, as DNA: TGCGCCAGCAGCTTGTTGCGGGGGGATCGTGACGAGCAGTACTTC. The V and J genes are TRBV5-1 and TRBJ2-7, with 8 bases that match TRBD2. The CDR3 is 15 residues long. V dropped 1 base and J dropped 5; count of bases not matched to a gene: 8. Germline V gene data show CDR1 as SGHRS and CDR2 as YFSETQ.

This chain connects TRBV9 to TRBJ2-5, with a possible D match to TRBD1 (5 bases). Matching the DNA end better, TRBJ2-7 makes the J call doubtful. Germline CDR1 is SGDLS and CDR2 is YYNGEE. This CDR3 contains 13 residues. CDR3 coding DNA: TGTGCCAGCAGCGAGCGACAGTTTTCCGAGCAGTACTTC. It codes for CASSERQFSEQYF.

The rearrangement links TRBV6-1 to TRBJ1-2; 11 nucleotides agree with TRBD1. The CDR3 is 14 amino acids. Germline loops: CDR1 MNHNS, CDR2 SASEGT. With V trimmed by 6 bases and J by 5 bases, 5 bases remained unmatched. The CDR3 is CASRRDRGLYGYTF. CDR3 sequence (DNA): TGTGCCAGCAGGAGGGACAGGGGGTTATATGGCTACACCTTC.

The rearrangement links TRBV7-9 to TRBJ1-4, with TRBD1 matching over 9 bases. From germline, CDR1 is SEHNR and CDR2 FQNEAQ (reference sequence). This CDR3 has 15 amino acids. V was clipped by 3 bases and J by 7 bases; unmatched bases: 6. The CDR3 sequence is CASSFTDRGTEKLFF. The CDR3 bases are TGTGCCAGCAGCTTTACGGACAGGGGTACTGAAAAACTGTTTTTT.

The V and J genes are TRBV19 and TRBJ1-5; no reliable D call. The CDR3 length is 13 residues. Germline CDR1 reads LNHDA; CDR2 reads SQIVND (reference sequence). The V and J ends lost 6 bases and 0 bases respectively, with 6 bases between them. The CDR3 DNA follows: TGTGCCAGTAGCCGTGATAGCAATCAGCCCCAGCATTTT. Protein sequence: CASSRDSNQPQHF.

This clone was counted once. The chain couples TRBV21-1 to TRBJ2-7; the table's D call of TRBD2 was not tested on the DNA. TRBV21-1 constitutes a pseudogene. The length of the CDR3 is 16 residues. CDR3 sequence reads: CASSNRVPSDHYEQYF. Here the CDR3 DNA reads TGTGCCAGCAGCAACCGAGTTCCTAGCGACCACTACGAGCAGTACTTC.

This chain connects TRBV28 to TRBJ1-4; D is undetermined. Germline CDR1 and CDR2: MDHEN and SYDVKM. V was cut by 4 bases and J by 9 bases, with 15 bases left in between. There are 14 residues in the CDR3. The CDR3 sequence: CASSSRRPGQKLFF. The DNA of the CDR3 is TGTGCCAGCAGTTCCAGGCGTCCCGGACAAAAACTGTTTTTT.

The chain couples TRBV5-1 to TRBJ1-2, with 8 bases identical to TRBD1. Trimming cost V 5 bases and J 4 bases; bases outside gene matches: 10. Germline loops: CDR1 SGHRS, CDR2 YFSETQ. The CDR3 has 15 residues. The CDR3 sequence: CASSLTTGVGYGYTF. The CDR3 region has the DNA TGCGCCAGCAGTCTAACGACAGGGGTGGGCTATGGCTACACCTTC. The whole variable domain, filled in from reference TRBV5-1 and TRBJ1-2, reads KAGVTQTPRYLIKTRGQQVTLSCSPISGHRSVSWYQQTPGQGLQFLFEYFSETQRNKGNFPGRFSGRQFSNSRSEMNVSTLELGDSALYLCASSLTTGVGYGYTFGSGTRLTVV.

The rearrangement uses TRBV5-1 and TRBJ1-1; D remains unclear. The CDR3 sequence is 13 residues long. The germline V gene has CDR1 SGHRS and CDR2 YFSETQ. V lost 2 bases and J 1 base, leaving 6 bases between the germline ends. The CDR3 nucleotides are TGCGCCAGCAGCTTCGCCGAGAACACTGAAGCTTTCTTT. It translates to CASSFAENTEAFF.

This chain connects TRBV4-2 to TRBJ2-7; TRBD2 matches 8 bases. This CDR3 is built from 15 residues. The V gene end was trimmed by 6 bases and the J gene end by 2 bases; junction bases not matched to a gene: 9. The germline gives CDR1 LGHNA, CDR2 YNFKEQ. CDR3 in DNA: TGTGCCAGCAGTCCCGTACCGGGAGGGACCTACGAGCAGTACTTC. Translated, it gives CASSPVPGGTYEQYF.

This clone was counted once. This chain links TRBV19 with TRBJ1-4; D is possibly TRBD1 (5 bases). The length of the CDR3 is 13 residues. The germline V gene encodes CDR1 LNHDA and CDR2 SQIVND (reference sequence). V lost 5 bases to trimming and J lost 7 bases, with 11 bases between them. The CDR3 region has the DNA TGTGCCAGTAGTGAGGGGCCGGGTGAAAAACTGTTTTTT. Protein product: CASSEGPGEKLFF.

This sequence joins TRBV28 and TRBJ2-7; 9 bases agree with TRBD1. Germline-derived CDR1 and CDR2 are MDHEN and SYDVKM. CDR3 length equals 16 residues. Trimming cost V 7 bases and J 4 bases; bases outside gene matches: 14. The DNA for the CDR3 is TGTGCCAGCACCGAAACAGGGGGCCGAATGAATTACGAGCAGTACTTC. Translating it yields CASTETGGRMNYEQYF.

The chain carries TRBV19 and TRBJ1-2; D gene ambiguous. Deletions cut 3 bases from V and 7 bases from J, with 18 bases between. The CDR3 is 15 amino acids. Germline loops: CDR1 LNHDA, CDR2 SQIVND (reference sequence). In DNA, the CDR3 is TGTGCCAGTAGTATGGCCCCCCCTGATGGCTCTGGCTACACCTTC. This codes for CASSMAPPDGSGYTF.

The chain joins TRBV7-9 to TRBJ1-1; 8 bases fit TRBD1. The CDR3 has 16 amino acids. The germline V gene has CDR1 SEHNR and CDR2 FQNEAQ (reference sequence). V shed 4 bases and J 8 bases; nucleotides not matched to a gene: 15. CDR3 in DNA: TGTGCCAGCAGCTCTCCGGTGGACAGGGAGAAATTCGAAGCTTTCTTT. It is translated as CASSSPVDREKFEAFF.

The V gene is TRBV6-5, the J gene TRBJ2-5, with 10 positions matching TRBD2. The end of the DNA is better explained by TRBJ2-7, so the J call may be wrong. The CDR3 is 15 amino acids. The germline V gene has CDR1 MNHEY and CDR2 SVGAGI. CDR3 sequence reads: CASSYTSGITYEQYF. The CDR3 DNA sequence: TGTGCCAGCAGTTACACTAGCGGGATTACCTACGAGCAGTACTTC.

The rearrangement joins TRBV18 to TRBJ1-2; TRBD1 aligns across 9 bases. The CDR3 runs to 16 residues. Germline CDR1 KGHSH, CDR2 LQKENI. Trimming removed 2 bases from V and 4 bases from J; junction bases left unmatched: 8. CDR3 DNA sequence: TGTGCCAGCTCACCAACGACAGGGGGGTCGATCTATGGCTACACCTTC. As protein: CASSPTTGGSIYGYTF.

The chain recombines TRBV28 with TRBJ1-5; D might be TRBD1 (5 bases). CDR3 length: 13 amino acids. With 8 bases removed from V and 5 bases from J, the gap between germline ends came to 13 bases. Germline lookup yields CDR1 MDHEN and CDR2 SYDVKM. The CDR3 DNA sequence: TGTGCCAGCTCGACACTGGGGGATCAGCCCCAGCATTTT. This sequence encodes CASSTLGDQPQHF.

The rearrangement links TRBV19 to TRBJ2-7; a weak D match, TRBD2 (6 bases). The germline CDR1 and CDR2 sequences are LNHDA and SQIVND (reference sequence). The ends were cut back, 1 base at V and 5 bases at J, with 15 bases in the middle. CDR3 length: 15 residues. The CDR3 nucleotides read TGTGCCAGTAGTATAGCGTGGGAGGTCGGCCACGAGCAGTACTTC. This translates into CASSIAWEVGHEQYF.

The rearrangement uses TRBV4-1 and TRBJ1-2; 10 nucleotides align to TRBD1. CDR1 is MGHRA, CDR2 YSYEKL, per germline. This CDR3 has 14 residues. V was clipped by 2 bases and J by 7 bases; unmatched bases: 4. The CDR3 DNA follows: TGCGCCAGCAGCCAACCCCGGGACAGGGGTGGCTACACCTTC. Translation gives CASSQPRDRGGYTF.

This clone was counted a single time. The gene calls are TRBV5-1 and TRBJ2-7, with 10 bases identical to TRBD2. J gave up 5 bases and V 0 bases, and 8 bases lay outside the gene matches. This CDR3 is built from 16 residues. CDR1 is SGHRS, CDR2 YFSETQ, per germline. Written as DNA, the CDR3 is TGCGCCAGCAGCTTGGGGGCTAGCGGGAGTTTGGACGAGCAGTACTTC. Its protein is CASSLGASGSLDEQYF.

The V and J genes are TRBV5-8 and TRBJ1-5, with D possibly TRBD1 on 6 matching bases. In germline, CDR1 is SGHTS, CDR2 YDEGEE. This CDR3 region has 17 residues. The ends were cut back, 4 bases at V and 2 bases at J, with 19 bases in the middle. Here the CDR3 reads CASSSYPGRGGNQPQHF. The DNA for the CDR3 is TGTGCCAGCAGCAGTTACCCGGGCAGGGGAGGCAATCAGCCCCAGCATTTT.

The chain uses TRBV4-1 and TRBJ2-1; 10 nucleotides match TRBD2. V dropped 0 bases and J dropped 4; count of bases not matched to a gene: 3. The CDR3 loop spans 16 amino acids. Germline V gene lookup returns CDR1 MGHRA and CDR2 YSYEKL. DNA of the CDR3: TGCGCCAGCAGCCAAGAGCTAGCGGGGGTATACAATGAGCAGTTCTTC. Translated: CASSQELAGVYNEQFF.

The chain's CDR3 is CASSSGGDSGEKLFF. The CDR3 nucleotides are TGTGCCAGCAGTTCCGGGGGGGACTCAGGTGAAAAACTGTTTTTT. This sequence joins TRBV28 and TRBJ1-4, with a weak D call TRBD1 (5 bases). Germline CDR1 is MDHEN and CDR2 is SYDVKM. CDR3 size: 15 residues. With 4 bases removed from V and 7 bases from J, the gap between germline ends came to 16 bases.

The CDR3: CASSPLGQEEAFF. In nucleotides, the CDR3 is TGTGCCAGCTCACCCCTGGGACAGGAAGAAGCTTTCTTT. V and J are TRBV18 and TRBJ1-1, with 8 bases that match TRBD1. V lost 3 bases to trimming and J lost 8 bases; unmatched junction nucleotides: 5. From germline, CDR1 is KGHSH and CDR2 LQKENI. The CDR3 consists of 13 residues.

The chain combines TRBV19 with TRBJ2-1, with a possible D match to TRBD2 (6 bases). This CDR3 spans 11 amino acids. V lost 6 bases, J lost 14 bases, and 14 bases lay in between. Germline lookup yields CDR1 LNHDA and CDR2 SQIVND (reference sequence). The CDR3 DNA reads TGTGCCAGTAGATCGACTAGTAACGAGTTCTTC. Translated: CASRSTSNEFF.

The J gene is TRBJ2-3, the V gene TRBV6-5; 8 nucleotides match TRBD2. This CDR3 region has 15 residues. CDR1 MNHEY and CDR2 SVGAGI come from the germline V gene. The junction had 7 bases not matched to a gene; V was cut back by 6 bases and J by 2 bases. The CDR3 sequence is CASRRGLASTDTQYF. The CDR3 DNA sequence: TGTGCCAGCAGACGCGGACTAGCATCCACAGATACGCAGTATTTT.

The V call is TRBV10-1, the J call TRBJ2-7; no reliable D call. V shed 3 bases and J shed 3 bases, with 9 bases lying between them. CDR1 and CDR2 (germline): WNHNN, SYGVQD (reference sequence). This CDR3 is 13 amino acids long. The CDR3 nucleotides are TGCGCCAGCAGTGACGCTCAAAGCTACGAGCAGTACTTC. Translation: CASSDAQSYEQYF.